The subject of this entry is one T cell receptor (beta chain). This sample was included in a study of blood T cell repertoires in COVID-19. Study as a whole: The United States, Italy and Spain were the sources of the acute and convalescent COVID-19 samples. The analysed material was cDNA or gDNA that came from T cells, B-cell-depleted T cells, or PBMCs.

Original processing notes: By means of reference gene primer amplification, nucleated cell counts were estimated. TCRdb's table, derived via immunoSEQ multiplex PCR, lists solely in-frame clones and lacks some. The D gene and trimming were derived from the DNA, and the V and J assignments and clone size from that table. The table lists 250,000 or so clones, about 82% of them singletons. There are 14 residues in the CDR3. The germline gives CDR1 SGHRS, CDR2 YFSETQ. Unmatched junction bases numbered 8, after V lost 2 bases and J lost 6 bases. The sample consisted of peripheral blood. The TCR sequence derives from a man at least 80 years old with acute or convalescent COVID-19. The chain couples TRBV5-1 to TRBJ2-7, with 7 positions matching TRBD1. CDR3 sequence (DNA): TGCGCCAGCAGCTTTGCAGGGGGTTCGAGCGAGCAGTACTTC. This translates into CASSFAGGSSEQYF.